One and the same sample provided the 21 T cell receptor beta chains below, sequenced in a study of blood T cell repertoires in COVID-19. Data came from immunoSEQ multiplex PCR; TCRdb stores just in-frame clones and leaves some out. Of over 150,000 clones in the sample, 80% to 90% are singletons; the top ten hold roughly 7%. Sample: PBMCs or T cells enriched from blood (not recorded which). All receptors come from a man in his forties or fifties who had recovered from COVID-19.

The chain is built from TRBV5-1 and TRBJ2-6, with no clear D. Deletions cut 6 bases from V and 0 bases from J, with 7 bases between. CDR3 size: 14 residues. Germline V lookup: CDR1 SGHRS, CDR2 YFSETQ. CDR3 in DNA: TGCGCCAGCACCTTCTACTCTGGGGCCAACGTCCTGACTTTC. Translating gives CASTFYSGANVLTF.

The CDR3 nucleotides are TGTGCCAGCAAACAAAGCGGGGGCGGCACCGGGGAGCTGTTTTTT. Its protein is CASKQSGGGTGELFF. The rearrangement uses TRBV27 and TRBJ2-2, with 8 bases that match TRBD2. The length of the CDR3 is 15 residues. Germline V lookup: CDR1 MNHEY, CDR2 SMNVEV (reference sequence). V was clipped by 7 bases and J by 4 bases; unmatched bases: 8.

The chain couples TRBV18 to TRBJ2-5; D unclear. This CDR3 comprises 12 residues. V was clipped by 5 bases and J by 2 bases, with 6 bases between them. The germline CDR1 and CDR2 sequences are KGHSH and LQKENI. As DNA, the CDR3 is TGTGCCAGCTCAGGGCTACAAGAGACCCAGTACTTC. Translating gives CASSGLQETQYF.

The rearrangement uses TRBV27 and TRBJ1-2; no clear D. The V end was cut by 2 bases, the J end by 4 bases, with 14 bases between. Germline CDR1 reads MNHEY; CDR2 reads SMNVEV (reference sequence). The CDR3 sequence is 15 residues long. The CDR3 DNA reads as TGTGCCAGCAGTTTAGATCGGTCGTTTATCTATGGCTACACCTTC. It encodes CASSLDRSFIYGYTF.

The V gene is TRBV3-1 (or the pseudogene TRBV3-2), the J gene TRBJ1-6; D not resolved. The CDR3 extends over 13 amino acids. The V end was cut by 5 bases, the J end by 10 bases, with 12 bases between. Germline assignment: CDR1 LGHDT and CDR2 YNNKEL (reference sequence). CDR3 region: CASSGGSPSPLHF. CDR3 coding DNA: TGTGCCAGCAGCGGAGGCTCCCCGTCACCCCTCCACTTT.

This clone has only a few counts. The chain recombines TRBV19 with TRBJ2-7; 12 bases map to TRBD2. The V gene's germline CDR1 is LNHDA and CDR2 SQIVND (reference sequence). V trimming: 9 bases; J trimming: 1 base; junction bases outside the gene matches: 10. The CDR3 contains 16 residues. CDR3 in DNA: TGTGCCAGCCAAGGGACTAGCGGGTTTAATTCCTACGAGCAGTACTTC. Its translation: CASQGTSGFNSYEQYF.

The chain has TRBV9 and TRBJ2-3, with 8 nucleotides matching TRBD2. V shed 0 bases, J shed 2 bases, and the junction held 8 bases outside the gene matches. The CDR3 loop spans 17 amino acids. CDR1 SGDLS and CDR2 YYNGEE come from the germline V gene. CDR3 bases: TGTGCCAGCAGCGTAGGAGGTCGCGGGGGGAACACAGATACGCAGTATTTT. Protein: CASSVGGRGGNTDTQYF.

This rearrangement joins TRBV29-1 to TRBJ1-2; a weak D match, TRBD1 (6 bases). Germline V lookup: CDR1 SQVTM, CDR2 ANQGSEA. The CDR3 sequence is 13 residues long. V gave up 7 bases and J gave up 8 bases, with 20 bases separating them. The CDR3 is CSASAGTIRGYTF. The CDR3 region has the DNA TGCAGCGCCTCTGCCGGGACAATACGAGGCTACACCTTC. Supplemented by reference TRBV29-1 and TRBJ1-2, the full variable domain reads SAVISQKPSRDICQRGTSLTIQCQVDSQVTMMFWYRQQPGQSLTLIATANQGSEATYESGFVIDKFPISRPNLTFSTLTVSNMSPEDSSIYLCSASAGTIRGYTFGSGTRLTVV.

This chain links TRBV4-2 with TRBJ1-1; weak D call: TRBD1 (5 bases). Germline CDR1 LGHNA, CDR2 YNFKEQ. Trimming left V 1 base short and J 5 bases short, with 14 bases between. This CDR3 region has 15 residues. The CDR3 reads CASSQVKGSRTEAFF. Written as DNA, the CDR3 is TGTGCCAGCAGCCAAGTTAAGGGGTCACGGACTGAAGCTTTCTTT.

The chain links TRBV2 to TRBJ1-5; the D gene is possibly TRBD1 (5 bases). CDR3 length: 16 amino acids. The V end lost 6 bases, the J end lost 2 bases, and 17 bases lay between the germline ends. CDR1 SNHLY and CDR2 FYNNEI come from the germline V gene. The CDR3, as DNA: TGTGCCAGCAGCCTAAATGGGGGGGTCGGCAATCAGCCCCAGCATTTT. Translating gives CASSLNGGVGNQPQHF.

The chain couples TRBV25-1 to TRBJ2-1; 9 bases are shared with TRBD1. J lost 4 bases, V lost 5 bases, and 9 bases had no gene match. The CDR3 length is 16 residues. Germline V gene sequence: CDR1 MGHDK, CDR2 SYGVNS. Here the CDR3 reads CASSPAGTGRYNEQFF. The CDR3, as DNA: TGTGCCAGCAGTCCCGCCGGGACAGGGAGGTACAATGAGCAGTTCTTC.

This clone was picked up one time. This chain connects TRBV5-5 to TRBJ1-6; D is uncertain. Germline lookup yields CDR1 SGHKS and CDR2 YYEKEE (reference sequence). The CDR3 extends over 14 amino acids. V shed 0 bases and J shed 6 bases, with 7 bases lying between them. The CDR3 reads CASSLGLTNSPLHF. In DNA, the CDR3 is TGTGCCAGCAGCTTGGGACTGACTAATTCACCCCTCCACTTT. The full variable domain, with the rest looked up from reference TRBV5-5 and TRBJ1-6, is DAGVTQSPTHLIKTRGQQVTLRCSPISGHKSVSWYQQVLGQGPQFIFQYYEKEERGRGNFPDRFSARQFPNYSSELNVNALLLGDSALYLCASSLGLTNSPLHFGNGTRLTVT.

This clone was seen a single time. V gene TRBV27 combines with J gene TRBJ2-1, with 11 bases that match TRBD2. The J segment lost 10 bases and the V segment lost 2 bases, leaving 7 bases of the junction unmatched. This CDR3 has 15 amino acids. The germline V gene has CDR1 MNHEY and CDR2 SMNVEV (reference sequence). DNA of the CDR3: TGTGCCAGCAGTTTAGCACTAGCGGGGGTCGGGGAGCAGTTCTTC. Translation: CASSLALAGVGEQFF.

The chain couples TRBV29-1 to TRBJ2-7, with a weak D call TRBD2 (7 bases). Germline V gives CDR1 SQVTM, CDR2 ANQGSEA. This CDR3 has 13 amino acids. Trimming took 3 bases from V and 3 from J, leaving 12 bases between them. The CDR3 bases are TGCAGCGTTGACCGGGGAGGGGGCTACGAGCAGTACTTC. This sequence encodes CSVDRGGGYEQYF.

The rearrangement uses TRBV28 and TRBJ2-7; possible D gene TRBD1, 6 bases. Germline CDR1 reads MDHEN; CDR2 reads SYDVKM. This CDR3 has 14 amino acids. The V end was cut by 7 bases, the J end by 2 bases, with 15 bases between. CDR3 nucleotides: TGTGCCAGCACTATACAGGGCAGGACCTACGAGCAGTACTTC. It translates to CASTIQGRTYEQYF.

This chain uses TRBV19 with TRBJ1-1, with TRBD1 identical over 8 bases. V was clipped by 5 bases and J by 1 base; unmatched bases: 3. This CDR3 spans 14 amino acids. Germline V lookup: CDR1 LNHDA, CDR2 SQIVND (reference sequence). CDR3 bases: TGTGCCAGTAGTTCCAGGGGGCGGAACACTGAAGCTTTCTTT. Translation: CASSSRGRNTEAFF.

This clone was seen many times. V usage is TRBV3-1 (or the pseudogene TRBV3-2) and J usage is TRBJ1-3, with D possibly being TRBD1 (6 bases). CDR1 and CDR2 (germline): LGHDT, YNNKEL (reference sequence). V lost 4 bases, J lost 0 bases, and 10 bases lay in between. This CDR3 spans 15 amino acids. The CDR3 region is CASSPGQYSGNTIYF. The CDR3 DNA sequence: TGTGCCAGCAGCCCCGGACAGTACTCTGGAAACACCATATATTTT.

The rearrangement joins TRBV19 to TRBJ1-2, with 9 bases fitting TRBD1. The CDR3 is 16 residues long. Per the germline V gene, CDR1 is LNHDA and CDR2 is SQIVND (reference sequence). After removal of 6 bases from V and 4 bases from J, the junction contained 12 bases not matched to a gene. The CDR3 nucleotides are TGTGCCAGTAGGACCCTACAGGGGGCGCGAGGCTATGGCTACACCTTC. Translated: CASRTLQGARGYGYTF.

This chain links TRBV12-3 or TRBV12-4 with TRBJ2-5, with unresolved D. The CDR3 runs to 11 residues. V shed 3 bases and J shed 5 bases, with 4 bases lying between them. CDR3 residues: CASSFIETQYF. CDR3 nucleotide sequence: TGTGCCAGCAGTTTTATTGAGACCCAGTACTTC.

This clone was observed a few times. This chain links TRBV7-2 with TRBJ2-7, with TRBD1 matching 7 bases. The germline V gene has CDR1 SGHTA and CDR2 FQGNSA. Trimming cost V 2 bases and J 6 bases; bases outside gene matches: 4. This CDR3 is 13 amino acids long. CDR3 bases: TGTGCCAGCAGCTTATACTACAGGGGCGAGCAGTACTTC. Residues: CASSLYYRGEQYF.

CDR3 amino acids: CASSLVASGGLQETQYF. For the CDR3, the DNA is TGCGCCAGCAGCTTGGTGGCTAGCGGGGGGCTCCAAGAGACCCAGTACTTC. The rearrangement uses TRBV5-1 and TRBJ2-5; 11 bases line up with TRBD2. The CDR3 consists of 17 residues. Germline trimming cut 0 bases from V and 1 base from J; bases unmatched to any gene: 5. Germline V gene sequence: CDR1 SGHRS, CDR2 YFSETQ.